Below are 5 T cell receptor beta chains sequenced from a single sample in a study of cytomegalovirus exposure and HLA in healthy donors (dated by TCRdb to 2017 to 2019). Library prep was done by the immunoSEQ multiplex PCR assay. For the multiplex PCR, a mixture combining 60 forward primers for TCR Vbeta segments and 13 reverse primers for TCR Jbeta segments was used. The table was pulled from immuneACCESS by TCRdb, which kept in-frame rearrangements only. Such tables lose some clones; where checked, under half of the loss comes from unresolved V genes, and the rest has no known cause. This sample is represented by about 200,000 clones; about 85% of them were singletons. In total, the top ten clones hold about 0.36% of the sample. Input material: PBMCs. Receptor source: a male donor in good health and CMV-seropositive.

V gene TRBV6-1 combines with J gene TRBJ2-2, with D possibly matching TRBD2 (5 bases). CDR1 and CDR2 (germline): MNHNS, SASEGT. Trimming stripped 3 bases from V and 0 bases from J, with 8 bases between. The CDR3 length is 15 residues. The CDR3 is CASSDGGTNTGELFF. The DNA for the CDR3 is TGTGCCAGCAGTGACGGAGGAACGAACACCGGGGAGCTGTTTTTT.

V gene TRBV28 combines with J gene TRBJ1-5; 8 nucleotides align to TRBD1. V dropped 7 bases and J dropped 1; count of bases not matched to a gene: 12. The germline gives CDR1 MDHEN, CDR2 SYDVKM. The CDR3 extends over 17 amino acids. As DNA, the CDR3 is TGTGCCAGCACCATTAGACAGGGGAAAGGGAGCAATCAGCCCCAGCATTTT. Translating gives CASTIRQGKGSNQPQHF.

A few counts support this clone. This chain joins TRBV25-1 and TRBJ1-4; TRBD1 aligns across 8 bases. The junction had 8 bases not matched to a gene; V was cut back by 4 bases and J by 7 bases. Germline CDR1 is MGHDK and CDR2 is SYGVNS. The CDR3 loop spans 15 amino acids. DNA for the CDR3: TGTGCCAGCAGTGGATACTCAGGGGGCTTTGAAAAACTGTTTTTT. Translation: CASSGYSGGFEKLFF.

The chain is built from TRBV7-2 and TRBJ2-3; no clear D gene. CDR3 size: 14 residues. The V end was cut by 2 bases, the J end by 2 bases, with 8 bases between. Germline values: CDR1 SGHTA, CDR2 FQGNSA. The CDR3 protein is CASSLKPHTDTQYF. The CDR3 coding sequence is TGTGCCAGCAGCTTAAAGCCTCACACAGATACGCAGTATTTT.

This rearrangement joins TRBV7-9 to TRBJ2-7; 8 bases are a match to TRBD2. V trimming: 0 bases; J trimming: 4 bases; junction bases outside the gene matches: 2. Germline CDR1 is SEHNR and CDR2 is FQNEAQ (reference sequence). The CDR3 is made up of 14 amino acids. The CDR3 is CASSLAVAGYEQYF. DNA of the CDR3: TGTGCCAGCAGCTTAGCAGTAGCGGGGTACGAGCAGTACTTC. The variable domain in full, with the rest retrieved from reference TRBV7-9 and TRBJ2-7, is DTGVSQNPRHKITKRGQNVTFRCDPISEHNRLYWYRQTLGQGPEFLTYFQNEAQLEKSRLLSDRFSAERPKGSFSTLEIQRTEQGDSAMYLCASSLAVAGYEQYFGPGTRLTVT.